These 8 T cell receptor beta chains came from one sample sequenced in a study of T cells in tumors after PD-1 blockade (dated by TCRdb to about 2019). The protocol used for the library was the immunoSEQ multiplex PCR assay. Drawn from immuneACCESS, this table holds only the in-frame rearrangements with V and J called that TCRdb kept. Clones are partly lost; checked studies trace under half to an unresolved V gene and leave the rest unexplained. The sample has 20,000 to 30,000 clones on record, about 82% of them singletons. The ten most abundant clones make up 9% to 15% of the sample. The sample's time point label is to be understood as: after anti-PD-1 therapy. The sample was PBMCs, taken after anti-PD-1 treatment. All receptors come from a human donor with basal cell carcinoma.

This clone was found once. This chain links TRBV20-1 with TRBJ2-2; perhaps D is TRBD1 or TRBD2 (5 bases each). The CDR3 is 13 residues long. Trimming shortened V by 3 bases and J by 1 base, and 6 bases separated the two germline ends. From germline, CDR1 is DFQATT and CDR2 SNEGSKA (reference sequence). As DNA, the CDR3 is TGCAGTGCTAGTGGGGGGAACACCGGGGAGCTGTTTTTT. This translates into CSASGGNTGELFF.

The chain has TRBV20-1 and TRBJ2-2, with 8 bases fitting TRBD1. V lost 3 bases, J lost 6 bases, and 9 bases stayed unmatched. The CDR3 length is 15 residues. Germline assignment: CDR1 DFQATT and CDR2 SNEGSKA (reference sequence). The CDR3 protein is CSASDTQGAPGELFF. The CDR3 DNA reads TGCAGTGCTAGTGATACCCAGGGGGCGCCCGGGGAGCTGTTTTTT.

This chain links TRBV7-8 with TRBJ1-3, with D maybe TRBD1 (5 bases). Germline lookup yields CDR1 SGHVS and CDR2 FQNEAQ. The CDR3 runs 18 residues. The V end lost 5 bases, the J end lost 4 bases, and 24 bases lay between the germline ends. Written as DNA, the CDR3 is TGTGCCAGCAGCCTATCGCGACAGCAGAAGGTCCAAGGAAACACCATATATTTT. Amino acids: CASSLSRQQKVQGNTIYF. Looking up the rest from reference TRBV7-8 and TRBJ1-3 gives the full variable domain: GAGVSQSPRYKVAKRGQDVALRCDPISGHVSLFWYQQALGQGPEFLTYFQNEAQLDKSGLPSDRFFAERPEGSVSTLKIQRTQQEDSAVYLCASSLSRQQKVQGNTIYFGEGSWLTVV.

Regarding this clone: A much larger clone lies one base from this, so it may be a read error. The chain's CDR3 is CASREGVAKNIQYF. For the CDR3, the DNA is TGTGCCAGCAGGGAGGGTGTAGCCAAAAACATTCAGTACTTC. The genes are TRBV6-5 and TRBJ2-4; TRBD2 is a possible D gene (6 bases). Germline lookup yields CDR1 MNHEY and CDR2 SVGAGI. The CDR3 is made up of 14 amino acids. Trimming took 6 bases from V and 0 from J, leaving 9 bases between them.

The chain is built from TRBV18 and TRBJ1-6, with TRBD1 identical over 9 bases. This CDR3 region has 14 residues. Trimming removed 4 bases from V and 8 bases from J; junction bases left unmatched: 3. Germline V gene sequence: CDR1 KGHSH, CDR2 LQKENI. DNA for the CDR3: TGTGCCAGCTCACGGGACAGGGAGGATTCACCCCTCCACTTT. This gives the protein CASSRDREDSPLHF.

V usage is TRBV19 and J usage is TRBJ1-2; TRBD1 aligns across 7 bases. The CDR3 covers 13 residues. The V and J ends lost 1 base and 7 bases, in that order; junction bases with no gene match: 3. The germline V gene encodes CDR1 LNHDA and CDR2 SQIVND (reference sequence). This CDR3 reads CASSIGAGGGYTF. The CDR3 bases are TGTGCCAGTAGTATAGGCGCAGGGGGTGGCTACACCTTC.

This sequence joins TRBV6-2 or TRBV6-3 and TRBJ2-7; TRBD1 or TRBD2 may be the D gene (6 bases each). The germline V gene encodes CDR1 MNHEY and CDR2 SVGEGT. The CDR3 covers 15 residues. Trimming took off 2 bases at V and 3 bases at J, with 14 bases between the two ends. The CDR3 nucleotides read TGTGCCAGCAGTTACGGCCCGGGGGCCTACTACGAGCAGTACTTC. Translated: CASSYGPGAYYEQYF.

Details on this clone: The same CDR3 is also encoded by other DNA sequences in this sample. The V and J genes are TRBV5-1 and TRBJ2-1, with 8 bases fitting TRBD1. This CDR3 contains 14 residues. The germline CDR1 and CDR2 sequences are SGHRS and YFSETQ. The V segment lost 8 bases and the J segment 8 bases; nucleotides outside the gene matches: 12. The CDR3 bases are TGCGCCAGTACCGAGACAGGGGTTGGAGATGAGCAGTTCTTC. This gives the protein CASTETGVGDEQFF.